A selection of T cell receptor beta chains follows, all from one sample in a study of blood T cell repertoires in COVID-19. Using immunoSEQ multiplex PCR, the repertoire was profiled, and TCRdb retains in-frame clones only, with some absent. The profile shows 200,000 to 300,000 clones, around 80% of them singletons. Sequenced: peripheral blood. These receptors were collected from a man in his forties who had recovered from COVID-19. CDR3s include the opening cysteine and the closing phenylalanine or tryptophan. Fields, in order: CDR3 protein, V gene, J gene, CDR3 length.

CASSLGWQWETQYF	TRBV5-5	TRBJ2-5	14
CASSLAGQAYEQYF	TRBV7-8	TRBJ2-7	14
CAVSNTGELFF	TRBV3-1/TRBV3-2	TRBJ2-2	11
CASSLEVAGGSTDTQYF	TRBV7-2	TRBJ2-3	17
CASTETTSGREDTQYF	TRBV2	TRBJ2-3	16
CASGSGAYEQYF	TRBV5-6	TRBJ2-7	12
CATSDLRESSYNSPLHF	TRBV24-1	TRBJ1-6	17
CASSAEVLTYGYTF	TRBV2	TRBJ1-2	14
CASSLVRRTDEQYF	TRBV11-2	TRBJ2-7	14
CASSLRQDTDTQYF	TRBV7-6	TRBJ2-3	14
CASSLGLAGGDEQFF	TRBV5-1	TRBJ2-1	15
CASSFYRDTEAFF	TRBV7-2	TRBJ1-1	13
CASSVAGTTYNEQFF	TRBV9	TRBJ2-1	15
CASSIRTGFEQYF	TRBV9	TRBJ2-7	13
CASSQQGASTEAFF	TRBV6-4	TRBJ1-1	14
CASSQRIDRASREQYF	TRBV7-9	TRBJ2-7	16
CSASIGSEEGPQHF	TRBV20-1	TRBJ1-5	14
CASSTAYADRGRSSSGYTF	TRBV19	TRBJ1-2	19
CASSYGIGAGSNQPQHF	TRBV6-2/TRBV6-3	TRBJ1-5	17
CASSQNPAGASIYF	TRBV14	TRBJ1-3	14
CASYEGQQKSYEQYF	TRBV10-1	TRBJ2-7	15
CASSLTQGAGEQYF	TRBV6-2/TRBV6-3	TRBJ2-7	14
CASSHPGSTDTQYF	TRBV18	TRBJ2-3	14
CASSRDRDNQPQHF	TRBV7-2	TRBJ1-5	14
CASSQTGYGYTF	TRBV4-1	TRBJ1-2	12
CASSSYQDRNQETQYF	TRBV11-3	TRBJ2-5	16
CAEQGNTEAFF	TRBV2	TRBJ1-1	11
CSVSQGGPVGNTF	TRBV29-1	TRBJ1-2	13
CASTQAQASSYEQYF	TRBV7-9	TRBJ2-7	15
CASSQGLQANTGELFF	TRBV3-1/TRBV3-2	TRBJ2-2	16
CASSEPGTNNTGELFF	TRBV21-1	TRBJ2-2	16